Listed below are T cell receptor beta chains from one sample, sequenced in a study of CD4+ T cells in melanoma. TCRdb keeps only in-frame clones here, not all; method: immunoSEQ multiplex PCR. Of about 9,900 clones in the sample, 69% were seen once. Input material: peripheral blood. These receptors originate from a human donor with melanoma. Both conserved end residues are part of each CDR3. The D gene is left open where the match is weak. Not all rows give a size; the values are once, few, many and, for expanded clones, a class.

CASSFGGGGGSREQFF	TGTGCCAGCAGCTTCGGAGGGGGAGGCGGTTCTCGTGAGCAGTTCTTC	TRBV7-2	TRBJ2-1	-	-
CAWSGWEDLYGYTF	TGTGCCTGGAGTGGGTGGGAAGACCTCTATGGCTACACCTTC	TRBV30	TRBJ1-2	-	-
CASSQELGLEETQYF	TGTGCCAGCAGCCAAGAATTGGGACTAGAAGAGACCCAGTACTTC	TRBV4-2	TRBJ2-5	-	TRBD2
CASSLGEQYEQYF	TGTGCCAGCTCTCTCGGGGAGCAATACGAGCAGTACTTC	TRBV18	TRBJ2-7	-	-
CASSVGQGTYEQYF	TGTGCCAGTAGTGTAGGACAGGGCACCTACGAGCAGTACTTC	TRBV19	TRBJ2-7	few	TRBD1
CASSYSSWNYGYTF	TGTGCCAGCAGTTACTCGTCGTGGAACTATGGCTACACCTTC	TRBV6-5	TRBJ1-2	medium-sized	-
CASSPGLNEQFF	TGTGCCAGCAGCCCAGGCCTCAATGAGCAGTTCTTC	TRBV25-1	TRBJ2-1	-	-
CASSEQGASTDTQYF	TGTGCCAGCAGCGAACAGGGGGCTAGCACAGATACGCAGTATTTT	TRBV5-4	TRBJ2-3	-	TRBD1
CSVEVGTGGRNGYTF	TGCAGCGTTGAAGTTGGGACAGGGGGGCGTAATGGCTACACCTTC	TRBV29-1	TRBJ1-2	-	TRBD1
CAIFDHRGTGELFF	TGTGCCATCTTCGATCACAGGGGAACCGGGGAGCTGTTTTTT	TRBV6-1	TRBJ2-2	-	TRBD1
CASSYSAPRSTGELFF	TGTGCCAGCAGTTACTCCGCCCCCCGGAGCACCGGGGAGCTGTTTTTT	TRBV6-6	TRBJ2-2	-	-
CASRGGRVSDEQYF	TGTGCCAGCCGGGGTGGTAGGGTCTCCGACGAGCAGTACTTC	TRBV2	TRBJ2-7	-	-
CASSHGTASNYGYTF	TGTGCCAGCAGCCATGGGACAGCTTCTAACTATGGCTACACCTTC	TRBV4-2	TRBJ1-2	-	TRBD1
CASSPQGRGPRDYGYTF	TGTGCCAGCAGCCCGCAAGGGAGGGGGCCGCGGGACTATGGCTACACCTTC	TRBV28	TRBJ1-2	few	TRBD1
CASSGGPSNTEAFF	TGCGCCAGCAGCGGGGGACCGTCGAACACTGAAGCTTTCTTT	TRBV5-1	TRBJ1-1	-	-
CASSEGRTGDGYTF	TGTGCCAGCAGTGAGGGTAGGACAGGGGATGGCTACACCTTC	TRBV2	TRBJ1-2	few	TRBD1
CASSLGGTTSGANVLTF	TGCGCCAGCAGCTTGGGCGGGACAACCTCTGGGGCCAACGTCCTGACTTTC	TRBV5-1	TRBJ2-6	-	-
CASSFSALAGPNTGELFF	TGTGCCAGCAGCTTTTCGGCATTAGCGGGCCCGAACACCGGGGAGCTGTTTTTT	TRBV13	TRBJ2-2	-	TRBD2
CAWTFGRTYTGELFF	TGTGCCTGGACTTTCGGGCGGACTTACACCGGGGAGCTGTTTTTT	TRBV30	TRBJ2-2	-	-
CASSLGGEGRPQHF	TGTGCCAGCAGCTTGGGGGGTGAAGGCCGTCCCCAGCATTTT	TRBV7-2	TRBJ1-5	-	-
CASSGTRGRRNTIYF	TGTGCCAGCAGCGGAACTAGGGGGCGTCGAAACACCATATATTTT	TRBV5-6	TRBJ1-3	medium-sized	TRBD1
CASSEGGNGYGYTF	TGTGCCAGCAGTGAGGGGGGGAATGGCTATGGCTACACCTTC	TRBV6-1	TRBJ1-2	few	-
CASSNFNSANYGYTF	TGTGCCAGCAGCAACTTCAATTCGGCTAACTATGGCTACACCTTC	TRBV27	TRBJ1-2	medium-sized	-
CASSSLTGTGKSSGNTIYF	TGTGCCAGCAGTTCGTTAACGGGGACAGGGAAAAGCTCTGGAAACACCATATATTTT	TRBV9	TRBJ1-3	-	TRBD1
CAITPTTGTGNTIYF	TGTGCCATCACACCGACGACAGGGACTGGAAACACCATATATTTT	TRBV10-3	TRBJ1-3	-	TRBD1
CASSAGTGVTGELFF	TGTGCCAGCAGCGCCGGGACAGGGGTCACCGGGGAGCTGTTTTTT	TRBV7-9	TRBJ2-2	-	TRBD1
CASTGQLGFEQYF	TGTGCCAGCACCGGACAGTTGGGGTTCGAGCAGTACTTC	TRBV6-5	TRBJ2-7	-	-
CASVGDSTDTQYF	TGTGCCTCGGTGGGGGATAGCACAGATACGCAGTATTTT	TRBV6-1	TRBJ2-3	-	-
CASSLARPGNTEAFF	TGTGCCAGCAGCTTAGCTCGCCCAGGGAACACTGAAGCTTTCTTT	TRBV7-2	TRBJ1-1	-	-
CASSSRASREDTQYF	TGTGCCAGCAGCTCCCGGGCGAGCAGGGAGGATACGCAGTATTTT	TRBV5-4	TRBJ2-3	-	-